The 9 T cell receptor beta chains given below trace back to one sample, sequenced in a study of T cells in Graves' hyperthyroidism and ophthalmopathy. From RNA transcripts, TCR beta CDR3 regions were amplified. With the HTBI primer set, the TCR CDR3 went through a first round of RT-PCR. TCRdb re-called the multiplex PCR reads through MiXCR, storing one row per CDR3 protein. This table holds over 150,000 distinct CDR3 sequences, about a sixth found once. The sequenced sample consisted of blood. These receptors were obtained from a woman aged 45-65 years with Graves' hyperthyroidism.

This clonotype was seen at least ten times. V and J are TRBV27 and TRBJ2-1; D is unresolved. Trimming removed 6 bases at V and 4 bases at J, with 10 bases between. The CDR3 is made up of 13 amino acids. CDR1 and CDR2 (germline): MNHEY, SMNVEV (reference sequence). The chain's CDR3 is CASRADWYNEQFF. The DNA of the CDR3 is TGTGCCAGCAGAGCAGACTGGTACAATGAGCAGTTCTTC.

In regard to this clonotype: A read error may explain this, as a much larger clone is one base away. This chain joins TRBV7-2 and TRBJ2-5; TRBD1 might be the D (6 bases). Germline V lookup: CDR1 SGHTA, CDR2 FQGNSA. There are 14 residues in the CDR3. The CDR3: CDSSLGGPGETQYF. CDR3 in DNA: TGTGACAGCAGCTTAGGGGGACCGGGGGAGACCCAGTACTTC.

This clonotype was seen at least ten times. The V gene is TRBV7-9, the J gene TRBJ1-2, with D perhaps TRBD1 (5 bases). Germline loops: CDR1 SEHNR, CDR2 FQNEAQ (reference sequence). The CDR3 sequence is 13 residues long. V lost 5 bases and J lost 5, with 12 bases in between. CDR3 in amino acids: CASSLGTEYGYTF. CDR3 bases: TGTGCCAGCAGCCTTGGGACTGAATATGGCTACACCTTC.

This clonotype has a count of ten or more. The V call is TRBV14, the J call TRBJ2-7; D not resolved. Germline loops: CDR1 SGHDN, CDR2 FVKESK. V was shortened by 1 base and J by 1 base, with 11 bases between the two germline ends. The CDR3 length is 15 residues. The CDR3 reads CASSQVGTPSYEQYF. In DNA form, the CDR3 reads TGTGCCAGCAGCCAAGTCGGCACTCCGTCCTACGAGCAGTACTTC.

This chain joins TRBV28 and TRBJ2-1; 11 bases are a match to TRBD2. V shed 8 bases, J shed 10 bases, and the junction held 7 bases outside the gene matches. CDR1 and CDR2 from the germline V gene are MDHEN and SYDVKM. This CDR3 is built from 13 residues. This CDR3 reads CASLAGGPQEQFF. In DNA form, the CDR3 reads TGTGCCAGCTTAGCGGGAGGGCCACAGGAGCAGTTCTTC.

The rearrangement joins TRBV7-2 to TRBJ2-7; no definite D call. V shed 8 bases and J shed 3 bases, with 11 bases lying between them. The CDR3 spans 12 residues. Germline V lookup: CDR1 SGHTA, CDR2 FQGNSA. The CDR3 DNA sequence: TGTGCCAGCTCCGACCGATACTACGAGCAGTACTTC. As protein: CASSDRYYEQYF.

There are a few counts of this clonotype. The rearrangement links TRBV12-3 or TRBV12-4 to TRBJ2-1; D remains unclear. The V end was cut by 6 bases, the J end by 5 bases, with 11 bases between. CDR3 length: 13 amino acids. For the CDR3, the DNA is TGTGCCAGCAGGGGATATAGTCACAATGAGCAGTTCTTC. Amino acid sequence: CASRGYSHNEQFF.

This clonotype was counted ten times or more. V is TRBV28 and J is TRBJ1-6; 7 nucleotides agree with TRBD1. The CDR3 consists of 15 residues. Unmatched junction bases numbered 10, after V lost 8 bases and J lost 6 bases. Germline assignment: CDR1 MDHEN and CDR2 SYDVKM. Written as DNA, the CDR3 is TGTGCCAGCGTGACAGGGATTGGGGGTAATTCACCCCTCCACTTT. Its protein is CASVTGIGGNSPLHF.

CDR3 residues: CASSVPATSPETQYF. CDR3 DNA sequence: TGTGCCAGCAGCGTTCCGGCGACTAGTCCGGAGACCCAGTACTTC. The chain is built from TRBV13 and TRBJ2-5; a weak D match, TRBD2 (6 bases). Looked up from germline, CDR1 is PRHDT and CDR2 is FYEKMQ (reference sequence). This CDR3 has 15 amino acids. Trimming stripped 5 bases from V and 5 bases from J, with 18 bases between.